What follows are 12 T cell receptor beta chains derived from one specimen sequenced in a study of shared clonotypes between healthy human individuals. Measured with immunoSEQ multiplex PCR; TCRdb has only the in-frame clones, and not every one. This repertoire shows fewer than 850,000 clones, 72% found once; its top ten account for approximately 1.8%. Sequencing was performed on memory CD4+ T cells sorted from blood. The subset was: CD45RA-negative fraction. Source of these receptors: a woman in her thirties in good health.

The chain carries TRBV5-1 and TRBJ2-5; a weak D match, TRBD1 (7 bases). Germline-derived CDR1 and CDR2 are SGHRS and YFSETQ. The CDR3 spans 16 residues. The V end lost 2 bases, the J end lost 4 bases, and 18 bases lay between the germline ends. This CDR3 is CASSFRGDHSVETQYF. Here the CDR3 DNA reads TGCGCCAGCAGCTTCAGGGGGGACCACTCCGTAGAGACCCAGTACTTC.

The chain combines TRBV7-9 with TRBJ2-1, with D possibly being TRBD2 (6 bases). Germline CDR1 and CDR2: SEHNR and FQNEAQ (reference sequence). This CDR3 contains 16 residues. V was shortened by 2 bases and J by 9 bases, with 20 bases between the two germline ends. The CDR3 region has the DNA TGTGCCAGCAGCTTAAGTCGTAGCGGCAGGACGGGTGAGCAGTTCTTC. Residues: CASSLSRSGRTGEQFF.

This chain uses TRBV9 with TRBJ2-3; D is perhaps TRBD2 (6 bases). Germline V gene data show CDR1 as SGDLS and CDR2 as YYNGEE. The CDR3 totals 16 residues. V dropped 3 bases and J dropped 3 bases, with 17 bases sitting between them. The DNA for the CDR3 is TGTGCCAGCAGCGCCGACTTGGGTCGGGGGACAGATACGCAGTATTTT. Amino acid sequence: CASSADLGRGTDTQYF.

As for this clone: Other DNA sequences in this sample translate to the same CDR3. The genes are TRBV6-6 and TRBJ1-4, with unresolved D. V gave up 2 bases and J gave up 3 bases, with 4 bases separating them. Germline assignment: CDR1 MNHNY and CDR2 SVGAGI (reference sequence). The CDR3 is made up of 13 amino acids. For the CDR3, the DNA is TGTGCCAGCAGTTACCAATCTAATGAAAAACTGTTTTTT. As protein: CASSYQSNEKLFF.

The gene calls are TRBV5-4 and TRBJ2-3; a possible D gene is TRBD2 (6 bases). Germline V lookup: CDR1 SGHNT, CDR2 YYREEE (reference sequence). The CDR3 totals 14 residues. Trimming pared 3 bases from V and 2 bases from J, leaving 10 bases between. The CDR3 DNA reads as TGTGCCAGCAGCTACAGGCGGGACACAGATACGCAGTATTTT. It codes for CASSYRRDTDTQYF.

The CDR3 here is CASSRRSREREETQYF. For the CDR3, the DNA is TGTGCCAGCAGCCGTAGGAGCAGGGAAAGGGAAGAGACCCAGTACTTC. The chain recombines TRBV11-2 with TRBJ2-5, with a possible D match to TRBD1 (5 bases). Germline V CDR1 and CDR2: SGHAT, FQNNGV. The V end lost 5 bases, the J end lost 3 bases, and 19 bases lay between the germline ends. The CDR3 has 16 residues.

V usage is TRBV19 and J usage is TRBJ2-4; 7 positions match TRBD2. The CDR3 is 14 residues long. Trimming took 6 bases from V and 6 from J; bases not matched to a gene: 8. Germline V gene lookup returns CDR1 LNHDA and CDR2 SQIVND (reference sequence). The CDR3 DNA reads as TGTGCCAGTAGACCACAGCGGGATGGAAACATTCAGTACTTC. Translating gives CASRPQRDGNIQYF.

The chain has TRBV6-5 and TRBJ1-3; 8 bases are a match to TRBD1. The CDR3 runs to 15 residues. The V gene end was trimmed by 5 bases and the J gene end by 3 bases; junction bases not matched to a gene: 6. CDR1 MNHEY and CDR2 SVGAGI come from the germline V gene. The CDR3 sequence is CASSKDRVFGNTIYF. The CDR3, as DNA: TGTGCCAGCAGTAAGGACAGGGTTTTTGGAAACACCATATATTTT.

The chain couples TRBV6-5 to TRBJ2-6; D uncertain. From germline, CDR1 is MNHEY and CDR2 SVGAGI. The CDR3 extends over 15 amino acids. The V end lost 6 bases, the J end lost 0 bases, and 9 bases lay between the germline ends. The CDR3 DNA sequence: TGTGCCAGCAGATTTGGGAACTCTGGGGCCAACGTCCTGACTTTC. Translating gives CASRFGNSGANVLTF.

V usage is TRBV25-1 and J usage is TRBJ1-4; TRBD1 aligns across 8 bases. There are 15 residues in the CDR3. Germline CDR1 MGHDK, CDR2 SYGVNS. Losses at the gene ends were 2 bases for V and 4 bases for J; bases not matched to a gene: 3. The CDR3 here is CASSEPDRGNEKLFF. The DNA of the CDR3 is TGTGCCAGCAGTGAACCCGACAGGGGTAATGAAAAACTGTTTTTT.

V usage is TRBV5-1 and J usage is TRBJ1-2; D may be TRBD1 (5 bases). Germline V gives CDR1 SGHRS, CDR2 YFSETQ. The length of the CDR3 is 13 residues. V lost 0 bases and J 7 bases, leaving 10 bases between the germline ends. CDR3 sequence reads: CASSLEGRAGYTF. The DNA of the CDR3 is TGCGCCAGCAGCTTGGAGGGGAGGGCTGGCTACACCTTC.

V gene TRBV6-1 combines with J gene TRBJ1-2; the D gene is possibly TRBD1 (5 bases). Germline V gene lookup returns CDR1 MNHNS and CDR2 SASEGT. Trimming took off 6 bases at V and 4 bases at J, with 18 bases between the two ends. The CDR3 runs to 15 residues. The CDR3 sequence is CASSPGRYGGYGYTF. CDR3 coding DNA: TGTGCCAGCAGCCCAGGTCGGTACGGGGGCTATGGCTACACCTTC.